The T cell receptor (beta chain) under discussion was sequenced for a study of regulatory T cells in long-lasting Graves disease. This sample's time point: newly diagnosed GD, antithyroid drugs for less than 3 months. From PBMCs, RNA was extracted and then used to make the TCR library. Approximately 9.6-milliliter peripheral blood samples went into EDTA tubes. The authors built TCR beta libraries using iRepertoire HTBI primers and Arm-PCR of CDR3 regions. Authors' data handling: Looking across samples, the authors found some 60 TRBV and some 15 TRBJ segments. In TCRdb, the multiplex PCR reads were re-called with MiXCR into one record per CDR3 protein. V and J calls and clone size were set by TCRdb, not the authors. The sample lists about 540,000 distinct CDR3 sequences, roughly 14% occurring once. V shed 3 bases and J shed 9 bases, with 9 bases lying between them. CDR1 and CDR2 (germline): SNHLY, FYNNEI. CDR3 length equals 11 residues.

This clonotype was seen many times. The antigen remains unidentified. Notes on the study in general: Comparison showed that persistent patients shared more public clonotypes (2,741) than new patients (966).

Separately, the same data were catalogued under a study of T cells in Graves' hyperthyroidism and ophthalmopathy.

This TCR was sampled from a man aged 25-45 years with Graves disease. The sequencing used peripheral blood mononuclear cells (PBMCs), collected at new diagnosis, from a patient treated with antithyroid drugs. The chain couples TRBV2 to TRBJ2-7, with D tentatively TRBD1 (6 bases). The CDR3 reads CASSEAGAQYF. The CDR3 coding sequence is TGTGCCAGCAGTGAGGCAGGGGCGCAGTACTTC.